Presented here are 18 T cell receptor beta chains from one specimen sequenced in a study of CD8+ T cells in alopecia areata. After isolation, RNA underwent reverse transcription to generate cDNA as the sequencing template. Repertoires were generated with immunoSEQ multiplex PCR, while TCRdb's copy carries only in-frame clones and drops some. The table has about 140,000 clones, approximately 49% seen once. The sample in question was CD4+ T cells sorted from blood, obtained at week 0. Every receptor here comes from a human donor with alopecia areata.

The chain is built from TRBV4-1 and TRBJ2-5; 7 bases are a match to TRBD1. This CDR3 has 15 amino acids. Per germline, CDR1 MGHRA and CDR2 YSYEKL. V lost 4 bases, J lost 2 bases, and 7 bases stayed unmatched. In DNA form, the CDR3 reads TGCGCCAGCAGCCCAATTCAGGGGGTTCAAGAGACCCAGTACTTC. This translates into CASSPIQGVQETQYF.

This clone was observed a handful of times. The V and J genes are TRBV25-1 and TRBJ2-2, with TRBD1 matching 8 bases. Unmatched junction bases numbered 7, after V lost 4 bases and J lost 6 bases. Germline V gives CDR1 MGHDK, CDR2 SYGVNS. The CDR3 has 15 amino acids. The CDR3 DNA sequence: TGTGCCAGCAGTGGCGGCAGGGGGCTAGCCGGGGAGCTGTTTTTT. It codes for CASSGGRGLAGELFF.

A few counts support this clone. The chain links TRBV7-2 to TRBJ2-5, with D perhaps given as TRBD1 or TRBD2 (5 bases each). The CDR3 length is 13 residues. Per the germline V gene, CDR1 is SGHTA and CDR2 is FQGNSA. V was cut by 10 bases and J by 6 bases, with 18 bases left in between. The CDR3 bases are TGTGCCACCACAAGTCAGGGACCGAAGACCCAGTACTTC. Translating it yields CATTSQGPKTQYF. Filled out from reference TRBV7-2 and TRBJ2-5, the complete variable domain reads GAGVSQSPSNKVTEKGKDVELRCDPISGHTALYWYRQSLGQGLEFLIYFQGNSAPDKSGLPSDRFSAERTGGSVSTLTIQRTQQEDSAVYLCATTSQGPKTQYFGPGTRLLVL.

V and J are TRBV4-3 and TRBJ2-3, with TRBD1 matching over 8 bases. CDR3 size: 16 residues. CDR1 is LGHNA and CDR2 is YSLEER in the germline V gene. V was pared by 0 bases and J by 3 bases, with 5 bases of the junction left unmatched. Here the CDR3 DNA reads TGCGCCAGCAGCCAAGAATCAACAGGGGGTACAGATACGCAGTATTTT. This sequence encodes CASSQESTGGTDTQYF.

About this clone itself: The sample holds other DNA sequences that translate to the same CDR3. V usage is TRBV15 and J usage is TRBJ2-5; D is undetermined. The germline V and J ends were trimmed by 0 bases and 5 bases, with 7 bases remaining between them. Germline lookup yields CDR1 LNHNV and CDR2 YYDKDF (reference sequence). The CDR3 is made up of 13 amino acids. The CDR3 region has the DNA TGTGCCACCAGCAGAGATCGGCGGGAGACCCAGTACTTC. It codes for CATSRDRRETQYF.

The chain recombines TRBV30 with TRBJ2-3; a weak D match, TRBD1 (6 bases). V lost 4 bases, J lost 0 bases, and 11 bases lay in between. Germline assignment: CDR1 GTSNPN and CDR2 SVGIG (reference sequence). CDR3 size: 14 residues. For the CDR3, the DNA is TGTGCCTGGAAAGAGAGGGGGAGCACAGATACGCAGTATTTT. It translates to CAWKERGSTDTQYF.

This clone was detected only a few times. The chain employs TRBV6-5 and TRBJ1-5; D gene uncertain. In germline, CDR1 is MNHEY, CDR2 SVGAGI. The CDR3 is 16 amino acids. Trimming took 2 bases from V and 2 from J, leaving 13 bases between them. The CDR3 is CASSYGGPSGNQPQHF. The CDR3 DNA reads as TGTGCCAGCAGTTACGGAGGGCCGTCGGGCAATCAGCCCCAGCATTTT.

The chain combines TRBV29-1 with TRBJ2-2; TRBD2 is a possible D gene (5 bases). CDR3 length equals 11 residues. CDR1 SQVTM and CDR2 ANQGSEA come from the germline V gene. V gave up 7 bases and J gave up 5 bases, with 8 bases separating them. The CDR3 sequence is CSGRGTGELFF. CDR3 DNA: TGCAGCGGTCGGGGTACCGGGGAGCTGTTTTTT.

The chain joins TRBV15 to TRBJ1-5, with a tentative D call TRBD1 (6 bases). Germline CDR1 LNHNV, CDR2 YYDKDF (reference sequence). The CDR3 has 16 residues. V gave up 5 bases and J gave up 7 bases, with 21 bases separating them. The CDR3 sequence is CATSRHGGGLGQPQHF. The CDR3 nucleotides are TGTGCCACCAGCCGCCACGGAGGGGGGCTGGGGCAGCCCCAGCATTTT.

This clone came up a few times. The rearrangement links TRBV29-1 to TRBJ1-2, with D hard to call. The CDR3 contains 14 residues. Germline V gene data show CDR1 as SQVTM and CDR2 as ANQGSEA. V lost 5 bases to trimming and J lost 3 bases, with 16 bases between them. The CDR3 DNA reads TGCAGCGTTATAAGGGCAGCGGAGGACTATGGCTACACCTTC. Amino acids: CSVIRAAEDYGYTF.

The V and J genes are TRBV30 and TRBJ2-3, with TRBD1 matching over 8 bases. Germline CDR1 and CDR2: GTSNPN and SVGIG (reference sequence). J gave up 8 bases and V 2 bases, and 9 bases lay outside the gene matches. This CDR3 contains 14 residues. The CDR3 DNA is TGTGCCTGGAGTCGACAGGGGCCGCCGGGTACGCAGTATTTT. It is translated as CAWSRQGPPGTQYF.

This clone was picked up a small number of times. The V gene is TRBV28, the J gene TRBJ2-7; no reliable D call. Germline V CDR1 and CDR2: MDHEN, SYDVKM. V was cut by 8 bases and J by 0 bases, with 8 bases left in between. This CDR3 is built from 12 residues. The CDR3 loop is CASLSDSYEQYF. In DNA, the CDR3 is TGTGCCAGCCTTTCTGACTCCTACGAGCAGTACTTC.

The chain carries TRBV6-1 and TRBJ1-4, with D perhaps matching TRBD1 (5 bases). Germline CDR1 MNHNS, CDR2 SASEGT. There are 14 residues in the CDR3. Trimming removed 5 bases from V and 8 bases from J, with 15 bases in between. The CDR3 DNA reads TGTGCCAGCAGTACAACCCGGACATCAGAAAAACTGTTTTTT. It specifies CASSTTRTSEKLFF.

This chain joins TRBV27 and TRBJ1-5; D is undetermined. Germline loops: CDR1 MNHEY, CDR2 SMNVEV (reference sequence). This CDR3 comprises 14 residues. V dropped 3 bases and J dropped 5 bases, with 11 bases sitting between them. The CDR3 DNA is TGTGCCAGCAGTTTTGGAGCCCCACATCAGCCCCAGCATTTT. Translated: CASSFGAPHQPQHF.

This chain connects TRBV18 to TRBJ2-5; 8 nucleotides align to TRBD1. Germline CDR1 reads KGHSH; CDR2 reads LQKENI. The V segment lost 7 bases and the J segment 5 bases; nucleotides outside the gene matches: 6. The length of the CDR3 is 13 residues. CDR3 DNA: TGTGCCAGCTTAGGACAGGGTCGGGAGACCCAGTACTTC. Protein: CASLGQGRETQYF.

Comment on this clone: At the DNA level, this CDR3 is encoded by other sequences in the same sample as well. This chain joins TRBV9 and TRBJ1-1; D unresolved. Trimming took off 0 bases at V and 0 bases at J, with 3 bases between the two ends. This CDR3 region has 13 residues. Germline values: CDR1 SGDLS, CDR2 YYNGEE. The CDR3 protein is CASSVGMNTEAFF. Written as DNA, the CDR3 is TGTGCCAGCAGCGTAGGCATGAACACTGAAGCTTTCTTT. Using reference TRBV9 and TRBJ1-1 for the parts outside the CDR3, the full variable domain is DSGVTQTPKHLITATGQRVTLRCSPRSGDLSVYWYQQSLDQGLQFLIQYYNGEERAKGNILERFSAQQFPDLHSELNLSSLELGDSALYFCASSVGMNTEAFFGQGTRLTVV.

In the case of this clone: At the DNA level, this CDR3 is encoded by other sequences in the same sample as well. This chain joins TRBV29-1 and TRBJ2-7, with D perhaps matching TRBD2 (6 bases). Trimming cost V 6 bases and J 1 base, with 10 bases left between them. Germline values: CDR1 SQVTM, CDR2 ANQGSEA. CDR3 length equals 12 residues. CDR3 nucleotides: TGCAGCGTAGGAGGGTCGTCCTACGAGCAGTACTTC. Amino acids: CSVGGSSYEQYF.

J is TRBJ2-1 and V is TRBV23-1; D remains ambiguous. TRBV23-1 is reported as an ORF; its role is uncertain. CDR3 length: 11 amino acids. The CDR3 sequence: CVGQVGNEQFF. In DNA, the CDR3 is TGCGTGGGTCAGGTTGGCAATGAGCAGTTCTTC.